Sequencing of this T cell receptor (beta chain) was carried out in a study of vaccination and CD4 T cells after COVID-19. Germline CDR1 and CDR2: ENHRY and SYGVKD. This CDR3 is 13 amino acids long. The V and J ends lost 10 bases and 7 bases respectively, with 16 bases between them. The Oncomine TCR Beta short-read assay was applied to DNA of cultured CD4+ T cells. Via MiXCR, TCRdb re-called the PCR reads, giving one row per CDR3 protein. The data contain around 11,000 distinct CDR3 sequences, around 47% of them singletons. On this clonotype: Its antigen is still unknown.

Treatment given: roughly ten-day PBMC culture with coronavirus spike peptide pools or control peptides (ViraFEST assay). The gene calls are TRBV10-3 and TRBJ2-2; D may be TRBD1 (6 bases). This sequence originates from a human donor who had recovered from COVID-19. Sequencing was performed on CD4+ T cells from blood, cultured in vitro. CDR3 region: CASHSTGDGELFF. The CDR3, as DNA: TGTGCCAGCCACTCGACAGGAGACGGGGAGCTGTTTTTT.